The present T cell receptor beta chain was sequenced within a study of blood T cells in healthy people across ages. This clonotype was counted a few times. Its antigen is currently unknown. Whole-study results and caveats: No conclusive comparison of naive versus antigen-experienced cells was possible with unsorted PBMCs.

Donation came from healthy Caucasian individuals in Russia who were aged 6 to 90. Trimming cost V 6 bases and J 5 bases, with 10 bases left between them. Per germline, CDR1 SGHTA and CDR2 FQGNSA. The CDR3 is made up of 12 amino acids. The use of a sample-barcoded 5' primer and a J-beta primer mix characterized a second PCR of 7 to 11 cycles. TCRdb called the 5' RACE reads again in MiXCR, with one record for every CDR3 protein. The sample lists approximately 1.5 million distinct CDR3 sequences, about 42% occurring once. Sequencing used blood. The chain links TRBV7-2 to TRBJ2-5, with TRBD2 as a possible D gene (5 bases). This TCR was recovered from a young woman in good health. The CDR3 DNA reads TGTGCCAGCAGTGCTAGAGGGGAGACCCAGTACTTC. Protein: CASSARGETQYF.